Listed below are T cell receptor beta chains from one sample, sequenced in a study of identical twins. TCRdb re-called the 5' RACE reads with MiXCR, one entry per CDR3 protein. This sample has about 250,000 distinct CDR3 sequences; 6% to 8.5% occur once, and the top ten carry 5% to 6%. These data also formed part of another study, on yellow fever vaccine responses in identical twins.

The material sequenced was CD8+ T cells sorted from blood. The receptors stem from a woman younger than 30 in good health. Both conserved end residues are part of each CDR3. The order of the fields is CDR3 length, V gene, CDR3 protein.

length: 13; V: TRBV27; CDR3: CASSPGLGLEQYF
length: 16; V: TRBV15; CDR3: CATSRGQASSTDTQYF
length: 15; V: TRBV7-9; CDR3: CASSGTSGRNDEQFF
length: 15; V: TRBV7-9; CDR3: CASSLVTGGDHEQYF
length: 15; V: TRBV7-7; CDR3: CASSLAWGTKETQYF
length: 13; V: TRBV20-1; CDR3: CSAPGGANYGYTF
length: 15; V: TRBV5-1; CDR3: CASSRQGQRAYGYTF
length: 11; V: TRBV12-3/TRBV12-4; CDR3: CASTDSSKLFF
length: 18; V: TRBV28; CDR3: CAIGGGSKASKSYNEQFF
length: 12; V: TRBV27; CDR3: CASGRRGETQYF
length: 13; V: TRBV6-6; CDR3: CASSTGGTYEQYF
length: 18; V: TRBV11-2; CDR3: CASSLISGGGSGANVLTF
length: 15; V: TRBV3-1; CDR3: CASSQADRGGEKLFF
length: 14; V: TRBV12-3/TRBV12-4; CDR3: CASSPTGAPYGYTF
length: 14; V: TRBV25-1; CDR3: CATDLVAGGETQYF
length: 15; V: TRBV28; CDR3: CASSQDRDLNTEAFF
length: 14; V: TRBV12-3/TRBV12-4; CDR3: CASSFTGTKYGYTF
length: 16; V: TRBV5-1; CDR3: CASSFGGRRGTDTQYF
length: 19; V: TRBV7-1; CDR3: CASSSVTPAGQSSYNEQLF
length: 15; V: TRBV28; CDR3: CASSLSWGLGNIQYF
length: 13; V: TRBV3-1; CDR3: CASSQTNTGELFF
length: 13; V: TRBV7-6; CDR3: CASSPGTDQPQHF
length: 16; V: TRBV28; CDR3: CASSAKVPDYSYEQYF
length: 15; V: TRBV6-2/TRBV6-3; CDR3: CASSYLQEINEKLFF
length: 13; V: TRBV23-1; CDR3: CASSPGTYCGLFF
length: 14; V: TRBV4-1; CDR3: CASRHASWDTEAFF
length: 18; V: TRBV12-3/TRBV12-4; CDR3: CASSSGLAGGPSVETQYF
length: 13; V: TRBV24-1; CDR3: CATSPTGTQPQHF
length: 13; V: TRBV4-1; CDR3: CASSQAQPEKLFF
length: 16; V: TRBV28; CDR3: CASSERRQGDDNEQFF
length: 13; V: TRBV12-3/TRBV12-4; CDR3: CASSFVSNYGYTF
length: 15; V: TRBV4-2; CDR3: CASSQEAGDYNEQFF
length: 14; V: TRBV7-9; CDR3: CASSLGQGFNEQFF
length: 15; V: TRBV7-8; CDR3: CASSLGVGRGTEAFF
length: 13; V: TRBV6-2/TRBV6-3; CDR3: CASSPGGLTEQFF
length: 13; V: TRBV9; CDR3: CASSSGQNPEAFF
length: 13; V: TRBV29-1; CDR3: CSVRQGTNEKLFF
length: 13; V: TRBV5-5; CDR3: CASRRTGADTQYF
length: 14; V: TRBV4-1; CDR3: CASSHHATGQPQHF
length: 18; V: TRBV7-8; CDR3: CASSLVPGGGNRNTEAFF
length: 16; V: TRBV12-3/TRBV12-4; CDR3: CASSPRNIYGNQPQHF
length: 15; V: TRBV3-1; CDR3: CASSHCLLGVWELFF
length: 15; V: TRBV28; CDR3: CASSLIREGLYEQYF
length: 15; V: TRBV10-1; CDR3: CASSLRGRDTDTQYF
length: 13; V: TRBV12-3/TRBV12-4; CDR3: CASSFPGPDTQYF
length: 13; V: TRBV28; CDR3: CASSIGRNTEAFF
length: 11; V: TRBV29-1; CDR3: CSVEEQREQFF
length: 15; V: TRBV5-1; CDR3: CASSDGTTTNEKLFF
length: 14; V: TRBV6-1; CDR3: CASSLIEVNTEAFF
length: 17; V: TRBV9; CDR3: CASSPSLAGEGTDTQYF
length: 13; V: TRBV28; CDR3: CASSLGAANEQFF
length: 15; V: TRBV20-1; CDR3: CSARSRGAFTDTQYF
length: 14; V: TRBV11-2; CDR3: CASSSPDGANVLTF
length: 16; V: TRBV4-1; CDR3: CASSQGGGTTFYEQYF
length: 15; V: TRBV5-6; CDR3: CASSLGLAAFETQYF
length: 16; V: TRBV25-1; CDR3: CASSDPFGPTSGTQYF
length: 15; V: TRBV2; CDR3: CASSDRAYSNYGYTF
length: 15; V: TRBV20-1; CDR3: CSARASGTSYNEQFF